The clone carrying this T cell receptor beta chain was detected a few times. Its target is unknown. RNA transcripts provided the source from which TCR beta CDR3 regions were amplified. The HTBI set primed first-round TCR CDR3 RT-PCR. A single record per CDR3 protein comes from TCRdb applying MiXCR to the multiplex PCR reads. The table includes some 550,000 distinct CDR3 sequences, approximately 15% detected once. This sample stems from a study of T cells in Graves' hyperthyroidism and ophthalmopathy. The overall study: Peripheral blood was acquired at first diagnosis, ahead of any therapy whatsoever. General study findings and limits: By a 13 V-J model, ophthalmopathy was set apart from stable hyperthyroidism.

Subjects with ophthalmopathy showed a Clinical Activity Score no lower than 3, a NOSPECS grade no lower than 4, and a duration shorter than 3 months. Per germline, CDR1 DFQATT and CDR2 SNEGSKA (reference sequence). The CDR3 spans 16 residues. Trimming took 0 bases from V and 8 from J, leaving 20 bases between them. The TCR comes from a woman aged 40 to 50 with Graves' ophthalmopathy. This chain connects TRBV20-1 to TRBJ2-1; possible D gene TRBD2, 6 bases. Source material: blood. CDR3 DNA: TGCAGTGCTAGAGACCCTCGAAGCGGGCCGGGGGATGAGCAGTTCTTC. It codes for CSARDPRSGPGDEQFF.